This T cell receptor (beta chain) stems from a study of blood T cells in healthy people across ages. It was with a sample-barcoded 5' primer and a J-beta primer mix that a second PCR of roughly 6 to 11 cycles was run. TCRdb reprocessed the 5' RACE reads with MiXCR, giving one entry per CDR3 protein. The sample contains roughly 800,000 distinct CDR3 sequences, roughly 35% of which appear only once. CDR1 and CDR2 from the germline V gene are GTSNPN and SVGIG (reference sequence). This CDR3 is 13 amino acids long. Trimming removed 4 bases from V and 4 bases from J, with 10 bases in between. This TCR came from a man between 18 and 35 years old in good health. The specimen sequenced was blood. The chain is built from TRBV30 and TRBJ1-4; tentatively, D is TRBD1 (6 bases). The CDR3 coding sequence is TGTGCCTGGACGACAGGCAGTAATGAAAAACTGTTTTTT. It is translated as CAWTTGSNEKLFF.